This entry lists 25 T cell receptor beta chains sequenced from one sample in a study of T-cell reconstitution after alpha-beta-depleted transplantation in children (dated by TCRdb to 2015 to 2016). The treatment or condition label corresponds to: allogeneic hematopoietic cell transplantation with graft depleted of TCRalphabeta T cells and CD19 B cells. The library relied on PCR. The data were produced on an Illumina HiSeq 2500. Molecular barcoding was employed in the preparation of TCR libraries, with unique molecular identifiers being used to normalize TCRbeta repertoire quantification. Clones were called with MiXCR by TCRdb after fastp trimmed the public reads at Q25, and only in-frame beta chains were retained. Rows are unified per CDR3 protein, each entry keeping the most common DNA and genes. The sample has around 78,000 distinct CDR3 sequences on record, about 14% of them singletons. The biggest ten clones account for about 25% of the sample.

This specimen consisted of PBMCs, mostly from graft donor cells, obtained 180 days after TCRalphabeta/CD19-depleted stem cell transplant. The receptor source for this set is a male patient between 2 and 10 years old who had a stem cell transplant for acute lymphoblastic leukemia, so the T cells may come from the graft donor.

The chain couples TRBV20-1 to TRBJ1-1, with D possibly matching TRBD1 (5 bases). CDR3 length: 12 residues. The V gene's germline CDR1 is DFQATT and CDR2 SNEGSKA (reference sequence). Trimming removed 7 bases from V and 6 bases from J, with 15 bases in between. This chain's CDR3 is CSESRLGAEAFF. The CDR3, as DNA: TGCAGTGAAAGTCGGTTGGGGGCTGAAGCTTTCTTT.

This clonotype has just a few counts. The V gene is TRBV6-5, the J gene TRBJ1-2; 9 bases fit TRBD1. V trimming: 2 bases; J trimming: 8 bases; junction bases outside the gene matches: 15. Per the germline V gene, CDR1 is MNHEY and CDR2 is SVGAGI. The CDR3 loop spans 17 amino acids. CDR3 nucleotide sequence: TGTGCCAGCAGTTACCTTATTACCGGGACAGGGAGAGTAGGCTACACCTTC. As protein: CASSYLITGTGRVGYTF.

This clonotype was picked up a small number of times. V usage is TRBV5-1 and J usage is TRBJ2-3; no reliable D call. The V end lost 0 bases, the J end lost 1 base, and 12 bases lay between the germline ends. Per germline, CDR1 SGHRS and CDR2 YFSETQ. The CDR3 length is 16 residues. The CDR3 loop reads CASSLDRSAGTDTQYF. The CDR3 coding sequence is TGCGCCAGCAGCTTGGATCGGTCAGCCGGCACAGATACGCAGTATTTT.

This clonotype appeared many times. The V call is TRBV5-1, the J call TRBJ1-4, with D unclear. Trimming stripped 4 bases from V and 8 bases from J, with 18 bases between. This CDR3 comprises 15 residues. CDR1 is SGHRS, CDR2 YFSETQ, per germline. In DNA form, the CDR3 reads TGCGCCAGCAGCATACGGACCCAGCGAGGGGAAAAACTGTTTTTT. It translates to CASSIRTQRGEKLFF.

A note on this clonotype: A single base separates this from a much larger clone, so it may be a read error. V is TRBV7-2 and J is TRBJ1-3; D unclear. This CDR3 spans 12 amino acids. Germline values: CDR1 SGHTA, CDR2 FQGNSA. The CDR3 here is CASSLKGDTIHF. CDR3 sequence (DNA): TGTGCCAGCAGCTTGAAGGGTGACACCATACATTTT.

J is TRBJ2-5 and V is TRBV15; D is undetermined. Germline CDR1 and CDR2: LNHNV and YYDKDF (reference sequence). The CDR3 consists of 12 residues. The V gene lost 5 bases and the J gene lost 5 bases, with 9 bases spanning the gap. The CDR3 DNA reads TGTGCCACCAGCTCCCAGAAGGAGACCCAGTACTTC. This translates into CATSSQKETQYF.

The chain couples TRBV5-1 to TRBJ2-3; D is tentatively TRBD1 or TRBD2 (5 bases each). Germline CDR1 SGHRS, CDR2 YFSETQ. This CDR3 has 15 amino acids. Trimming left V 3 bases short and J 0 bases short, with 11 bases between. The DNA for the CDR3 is TGCGCCAGCAGCTCCGTTGGGGGTAGCACAGATACGCAGTATTTT. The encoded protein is CASSSVGGSTDTQYF. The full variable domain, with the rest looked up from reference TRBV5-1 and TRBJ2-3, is KAGVTQTPRYLIKTRGQQVTLSCSPISGHRSVSWYQQTPGQGLQFLFEYFSETQRNKGNFPGRFSGRQFSNSRSEMNVSTLELGDSALYLCASSSVGGSTDTQYFGPGTRLTVL.

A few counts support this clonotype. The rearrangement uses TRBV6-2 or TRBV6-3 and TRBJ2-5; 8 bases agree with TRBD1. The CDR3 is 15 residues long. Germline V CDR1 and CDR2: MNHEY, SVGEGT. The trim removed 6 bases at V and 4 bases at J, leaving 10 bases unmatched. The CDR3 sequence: CASRPFRGLGETQYF. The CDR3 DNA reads TGTGCCAGCAGACCATTCAGGGGGCTGGGAGAGACCCAGTACTTC.

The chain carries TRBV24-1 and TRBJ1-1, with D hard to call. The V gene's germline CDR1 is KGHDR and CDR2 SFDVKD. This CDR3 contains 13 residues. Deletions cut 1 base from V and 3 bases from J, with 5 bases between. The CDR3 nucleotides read TGTGCCACCAGTGATTTACGGGACACTGAAGCTTTCTTT. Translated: CATSDLRDTEAFF.

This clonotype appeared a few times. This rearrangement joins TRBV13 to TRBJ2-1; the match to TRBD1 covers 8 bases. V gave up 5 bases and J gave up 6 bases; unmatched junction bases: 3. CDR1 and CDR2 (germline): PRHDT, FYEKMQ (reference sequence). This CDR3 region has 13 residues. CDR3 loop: CASSRRGRNEQFF. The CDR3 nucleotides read TGTGCCAGCAGCCGCAGGGGGCGCAATGAGCAGTTCTTC.

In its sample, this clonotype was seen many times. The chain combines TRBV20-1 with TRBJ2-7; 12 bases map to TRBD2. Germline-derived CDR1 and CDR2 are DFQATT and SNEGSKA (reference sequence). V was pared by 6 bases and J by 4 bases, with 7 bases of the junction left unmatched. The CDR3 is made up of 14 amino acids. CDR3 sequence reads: CSARLAGALYEQYF. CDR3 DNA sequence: TGCAGTGCCCGACTAGCGGGAGCCTTATACGAGCAGTACTTC.

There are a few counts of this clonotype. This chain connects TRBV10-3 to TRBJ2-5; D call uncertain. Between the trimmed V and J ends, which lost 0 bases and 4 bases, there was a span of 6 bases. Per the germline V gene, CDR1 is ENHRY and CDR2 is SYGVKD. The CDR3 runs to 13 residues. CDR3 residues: CAISESDAETQYF. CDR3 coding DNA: TGTGCCATCAGTGAGTCGGATGCAGAGACCCAGTACTTC.

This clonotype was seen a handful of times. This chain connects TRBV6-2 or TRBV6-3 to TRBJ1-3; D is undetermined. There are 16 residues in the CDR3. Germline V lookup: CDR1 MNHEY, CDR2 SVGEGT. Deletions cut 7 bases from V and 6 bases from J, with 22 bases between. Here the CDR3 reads CASTRTDREGLNTIYF. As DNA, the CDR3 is TGTGCCAGCACCAGGACGGATAGAGAAGGTTTAAACACCATATATTTT.

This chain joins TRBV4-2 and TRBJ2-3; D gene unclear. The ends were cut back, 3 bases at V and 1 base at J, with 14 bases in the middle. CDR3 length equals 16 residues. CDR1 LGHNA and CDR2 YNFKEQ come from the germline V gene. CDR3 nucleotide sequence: TGTGCCAGCAGCCACTCTAGAGGTTCCCGCACAGATACGCAGTATTTT. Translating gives CASSHSRGSRTDTQYF.

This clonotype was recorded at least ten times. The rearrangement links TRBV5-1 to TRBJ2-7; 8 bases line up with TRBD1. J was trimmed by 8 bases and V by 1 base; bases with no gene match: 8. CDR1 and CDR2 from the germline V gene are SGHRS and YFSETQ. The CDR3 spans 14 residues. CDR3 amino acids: CASSLYTTGGQQYF. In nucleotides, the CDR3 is TGCGCCAGCAGCTTGTACACCACAGGGGGACAGCAGTACTTC. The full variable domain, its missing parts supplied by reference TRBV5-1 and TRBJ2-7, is KAGVTQTPRYLIKTRGQQVTLSCSPISGHRSVSWYQQTPGQGLQFLFEYFSETQRNKGNFPGRFSGRQFSNSRSEMNVSTLELGDSALYLCASSLYTTGGQQYFGPGTRLTVT.

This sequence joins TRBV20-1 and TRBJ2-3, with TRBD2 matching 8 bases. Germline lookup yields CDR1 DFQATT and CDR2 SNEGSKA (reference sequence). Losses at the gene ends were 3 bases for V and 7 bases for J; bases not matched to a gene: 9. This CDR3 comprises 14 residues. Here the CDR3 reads CSARVSGGGNTQYF. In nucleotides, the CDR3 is TGCAGTGCTAGGGTCAGCGGGGGTGGGAATACGCAGTATTTT.

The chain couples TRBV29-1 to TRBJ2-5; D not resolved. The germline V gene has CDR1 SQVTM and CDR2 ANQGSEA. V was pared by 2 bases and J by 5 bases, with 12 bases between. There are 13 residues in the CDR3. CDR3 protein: CSVEKGPWETQYF. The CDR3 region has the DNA TGCAGCGTTGAAAAGGGCCCGTGGGAGACCCAGTACTTC.

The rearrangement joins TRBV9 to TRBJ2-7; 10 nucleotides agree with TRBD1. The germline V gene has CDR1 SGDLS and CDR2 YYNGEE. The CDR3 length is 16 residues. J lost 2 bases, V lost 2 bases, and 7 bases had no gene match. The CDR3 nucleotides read TGTGCCAGCAGCGTGTCGGGCGGACAGGGGGCCTACGAGCAGTACTTC. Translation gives CASSVSGGQGAYEQYF.

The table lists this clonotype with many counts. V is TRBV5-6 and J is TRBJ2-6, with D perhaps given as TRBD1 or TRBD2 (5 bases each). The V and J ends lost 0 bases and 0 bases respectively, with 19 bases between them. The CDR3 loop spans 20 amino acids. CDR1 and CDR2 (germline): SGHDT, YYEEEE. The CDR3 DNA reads TGTGCCAGCAGCTTGGCCAAGACAGCGAGGGCCCGCTCTGGGGCCAACGTCCTGACTTTC. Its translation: CASSLAKTARARSGANVLTF. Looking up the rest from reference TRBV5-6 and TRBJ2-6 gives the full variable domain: DAGVTQSPTHLIKTRGQQVTLRCSPKSGHDTVSWYQQALGQGPQFIFQYYEEEERQRGNFPDRFSGHQFPNYSSELNVNALLLGDSALYLCASSLAKTARARSGANVLTFGAGSRLTVL.

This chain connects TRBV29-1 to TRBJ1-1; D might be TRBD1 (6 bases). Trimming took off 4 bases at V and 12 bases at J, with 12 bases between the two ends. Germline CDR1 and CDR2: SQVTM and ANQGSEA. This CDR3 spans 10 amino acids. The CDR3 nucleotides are TGCAGCGTTGTCAAAGGGGGTTCTTTCTTT. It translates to CSVVKGGSFF.

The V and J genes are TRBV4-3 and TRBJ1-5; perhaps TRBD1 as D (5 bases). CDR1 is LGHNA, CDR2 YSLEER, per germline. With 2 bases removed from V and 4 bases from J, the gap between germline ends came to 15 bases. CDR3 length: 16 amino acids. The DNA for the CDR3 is TGCGCCAGCAGCCAAAGGTTCGGGGGGGTTAATCAGCCCCAGCATTTT. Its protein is CASSQRFGGVNQPQHF.

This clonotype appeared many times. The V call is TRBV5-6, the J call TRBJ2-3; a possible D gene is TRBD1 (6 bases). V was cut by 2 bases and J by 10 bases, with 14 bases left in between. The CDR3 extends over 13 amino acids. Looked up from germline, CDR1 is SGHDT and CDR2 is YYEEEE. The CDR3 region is CASSFGPGDAQYF. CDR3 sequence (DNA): TGTGCCAGCAGCTTTGGGCCAGGGGATGCGCAGTATTTT.

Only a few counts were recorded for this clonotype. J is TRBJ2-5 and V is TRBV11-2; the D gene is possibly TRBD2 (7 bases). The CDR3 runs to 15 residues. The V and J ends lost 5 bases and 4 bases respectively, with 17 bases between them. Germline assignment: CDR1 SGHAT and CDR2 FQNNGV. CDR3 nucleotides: TGTGCCAGCAGCGACAGAGGGGGGGCCCGAGAGACCCAGTACTTC. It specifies CASSDRGGARETQYF.

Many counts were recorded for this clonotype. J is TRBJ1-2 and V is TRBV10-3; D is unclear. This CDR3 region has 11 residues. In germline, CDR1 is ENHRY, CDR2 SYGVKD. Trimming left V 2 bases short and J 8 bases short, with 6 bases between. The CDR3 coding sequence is TGTGCCATCAGTGAGCCGGACGGCTACACCTTC. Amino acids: CAISEPDGYTF.

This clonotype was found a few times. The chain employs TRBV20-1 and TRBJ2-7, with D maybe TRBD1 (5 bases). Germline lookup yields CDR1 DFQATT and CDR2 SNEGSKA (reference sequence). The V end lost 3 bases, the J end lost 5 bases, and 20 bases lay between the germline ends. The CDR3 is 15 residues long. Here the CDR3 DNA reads TGCAGTGCTAGGGGGCGGACACACCTTCGGCACGAGCAGTACTTC. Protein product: CSARGRTHLRHEQYF.